These 9 T cell receptor beta chains came from one sample sequenced in a study of blood T cell repertoires in COVID-19. Here immunoSEQ multiplex PCR was the method, and the copy in TCRdb shows in-frame clones only, minus some. Of around 180,000 clones in the sample, around 90% were seen once. Sequenced input: peripheral blood. The receptor set was obtained from a man aged 55 to 70 with acute or convalescent COVID-19.

Only one count was recorded for this clone. This chain links TRBV6-5 with TRBJ1-1; weak D call: TRBD1 (6 bases). V was cut by 4 bases and J by 4 bases, with 16 bases left in between. The CDR3 sequence is 15 residues long. Per germline, CDR1 MNHEY and CDR2 SVGAGI. The CDR3 spells CASSSNQGFRTEAFF. Written as DNA, the CDR3 is TGTGCCAGCAGTTCGAATCAGGGGTTTCGCACTGAAGCTTTCTTT.

CDR3 in DNA: TGTGCCAGCAGCCTTGGGACAGGGAGCTATGGCTACACCTTC. Residues: CASSLGTGSYGYTF. This chain uses TRBV3-1 (or the pseudogene TRBV3-2) with TRBJ1-2, with 9 bases lining up with TRBD1. V lost 4 bases to trimming and J lost 4 bases; unmatched junction nucleotides: 4. There are 14 residues in the CDR3. CDR1 is LGHDT, CDR2 YNNKEL, per germline (reference sequence).

This chain joins TRBV29-1 and TRBJ1-1; 7 nucleotides agree with TRBD1. In germline, CDR1 is SQVTM, CDR2 ANQGSEA. The CDR3 is 16 amino acids. The V segment lost 4 bases and the J segment 5 bases; nucleotides outside the gene matches: 16. The CDR3 DNA is TGCAGCGTTGCCCCCGTGACAGGGACATGGGGGACTGAAGCTTTCTTT. This encodes CSVAPVTGTWGTEAFF.

This clone was counted a single time. The chain has TRBV7-9 and TRBJ2-2, with D maybe TRBD1 (6 bases). The CDR3 consists of 14 residues. V was shortened by 5 bases and J by 4 bases, with 11 bases between the two germline ends. Germline CDR1 is SEHNR and CDR2 is FQNEAQ (reference sequence). CDR3: CASSMDSGTGELFF. In nucleotides, the CDR3 is TGTGCCAGCAGCATGGACAGTGGCACCGGGGAGCTGTTTTTT.

The V gene is TRBV6-5, the J gene TRBJ1-2; 8 bases match TRBD1. The CDR3 is 14 residues long. V lost 3 bases and J lost 7; bases outside the gene matches: 7. The germline CDR1 and CDR2 sequences are MNHEY and SVGAGI. The CDR3 DNA reads as TGTGCCAGCAGTTATCAGGGGGCGGGCTTTGGCTACACCTTC. Protein product: CASSYQGAGFGYTF.

The chain joins TRBV2 to TRBJ2-5; 8 nucleotides agree with TRBD1. The ends lost 6 bases at V and 1 base at J; junction bases unmatched: 4. The CDR3 totals 14 residues. The germline gives CDR1 SNHLY, CDR2 FYNNEI. The CDR3 DNA reads as TGTGCCAGCAGGGATACAGGGGGCCAAGAGACCCAGTACTTC. It translates to CASRDTGGQETQYF.

J is TRBJ2-5 and V is TRBV6-5, with 8 nucleotides matching TRBD2. Germline trimming cut 0 bases from V and 4 bases from J; bases unmatched to any gene: 7. Germline CDR1 MNHEY, CDR2 SVGAGI. The CDR3 length is 16 residues. CDR3 in DNA: TGTGCCAGCAGTTACTCCACCGGGGGGGGGAGAGAGACCCAGTACTTC. Amino acids: CASSYSTGGGRETQYF.

Points on this clone: A much bigger clone sits one base away, suggesting this may be a read error. The CDR3 DNA is TGTGCCAGCAGCGCCGAGGGGACTAGCGGGAGCGGGGAGCTGCTTTTT. As protein: CASSAEGTSGSGELLF. The J gene is TRBJ2-2, the V gene TRBV9, with 14 positions matching TRBD2. The CDR3 contains 16 residues. Germline V lookup: CDR1 SGDLS, CDR2 YYNGEE.

The V call is TRBV7-2, the J call TRBJ2-7; possible D gene TRBD1, 5 bases. The V end was cut by 3 bases, the J end by 3 bases, with 12 bases between. In germline, CDR1 is SGHTA, CDR2 FQGNSA. CDR3 length: 14 amino acids. CDR3 residues: CASSFNPRDYEQYF. The CDR3 coding sequence is TGTGCCAGCAGCTTTAATCCCAGGGACTACGAGCAGTACTTC.